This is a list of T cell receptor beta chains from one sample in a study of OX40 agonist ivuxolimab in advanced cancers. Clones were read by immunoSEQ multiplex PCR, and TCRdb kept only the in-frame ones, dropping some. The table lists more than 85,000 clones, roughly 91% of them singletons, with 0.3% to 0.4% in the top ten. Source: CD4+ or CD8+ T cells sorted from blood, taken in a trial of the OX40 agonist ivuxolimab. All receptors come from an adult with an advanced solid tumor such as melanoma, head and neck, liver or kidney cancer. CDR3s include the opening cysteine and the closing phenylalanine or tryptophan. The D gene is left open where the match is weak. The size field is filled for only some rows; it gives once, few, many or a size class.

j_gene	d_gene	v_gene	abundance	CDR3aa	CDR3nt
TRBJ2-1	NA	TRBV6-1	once	CASSEAPSRGDEQFF	TGTGCCAGCAGTGAAGCGCCGAGTAGGGGGGATGAGCAGTTCTTC
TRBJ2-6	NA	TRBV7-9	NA	CASSLEGSGANVLTF	TGTGCCAGCAGCTTAGAGGGTTCTGGGGCCAACGTCCTGACTTTC
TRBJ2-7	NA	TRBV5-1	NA	CASSLAGANYEQYF	TGCGCCAGCAGCTTAGCAGGGGCCAATTACGAGCAGTACTTC
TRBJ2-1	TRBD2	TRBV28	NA	CASSSVGGRSYNEQFF	TGTGCCAGCAGTTCGGTCGGCGGGAGATCCTACAATGAGCAGTTCTTC
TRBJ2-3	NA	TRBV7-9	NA	CATTGTDTQYF	TGTGCCACCACGGGCACAGATACGCAGTATTTT
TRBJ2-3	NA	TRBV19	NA	CASSARDTDTQYF	TGTGCCAGTAGTGCTCGAGACACAGATACGCAGTATTTT
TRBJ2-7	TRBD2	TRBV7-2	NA	CASSREAGGSYEQYF	TGTGCCAGCAGCCGAGAAGCGGGAGGTTCCTACGAGCAGTACTTC
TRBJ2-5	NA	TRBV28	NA	CATLRGRETQYF	TGTGCCACCCTCAGGGGTCGGGAGACCCAGTACTTC
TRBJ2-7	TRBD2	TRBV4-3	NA	CASSRGALLAEGYEQYF	TGCGCCAGCAGCCGAGGCGCCCTACTAGCGGAAGGCTACGAGCAGTACTTC
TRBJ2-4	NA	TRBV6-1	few	CASSGGGQYSLAKNIQYF	TGTGCCAGCAGTGGGGGGGGACAGTATAGTTTAGCCAAAAACATTCAGTACTTC
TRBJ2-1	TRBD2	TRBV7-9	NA	CASSPRLANTYNEQFF	TGTGCCAGCAGCCCCCGACTAGCGAACACCTACAATGAGCAGTTCTTC
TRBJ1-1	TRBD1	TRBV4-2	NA	CASSQGTGERNTEAFF	TGTGCCAGCAGCCAAGGGACAGGCGAGAGGAACACTGAAGCTTTCTTT
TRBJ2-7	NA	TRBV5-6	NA	CASSSSSYEQYF	TGTGCCAGCAGCTCTAGCTCCTACGAGCAGTACTTC
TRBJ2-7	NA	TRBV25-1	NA	CASSVGNTDYEQYF	TGTGCCAGCAGTGTGGGCAACACCGACTACGAGCAGTACTTC
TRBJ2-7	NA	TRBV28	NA	CASSPFGYEQYF	TGTGCCAGCAGCCCCTTTGGCTACGAGCAGTACTTC
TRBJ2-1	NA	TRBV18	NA	CASSPRPRHGEQFF	TGTGCCAGCTCCCCAAGACCCCGCCATGGTGAGCAGTTCTTC
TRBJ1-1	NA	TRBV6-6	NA	CASRTEGNTEAFF	TGTGCCAGCAGAACGGAGGGAAACACTGAAGCTTTCTTT
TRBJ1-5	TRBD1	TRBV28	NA	CASRQGGQPQHF	TGTGCCAGCAGACAGGGGGGTCAGCCCCAGCATTTT
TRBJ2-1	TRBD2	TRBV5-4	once	CASSLVTSGRAVGQFF	TGTGCCAGCAGCTTGGTGACTAGCGGGAGGGCCGTAGGGCAGTTCTTC
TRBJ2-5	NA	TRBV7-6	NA	CASSLARGPQETQYF	TGTGCCAGCAGCTTAGCGAGGGGACCACAAGAGACCCAGTACTTC
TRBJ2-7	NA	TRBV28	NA	CASSFGRAVFYEQYF	TGTGCCAGCAGTTTCGGCAGGGCCGTCTTCTACGAGCAGTACTTC
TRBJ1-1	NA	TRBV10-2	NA	CASSEVNTEAFF	TGCGCCAGCAGTGAGGTGAACACTGAAGCTTTCTTT
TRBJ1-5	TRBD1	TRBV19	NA	CASSKQGGNQPQHF	TGTGCCAGTAGTAAACAGGGGGGAAATCAGCCCCAGCATTTT
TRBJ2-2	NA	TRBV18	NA	CASSPRGQAGGGELFF	TGTGCCAGCTCACCCCGAGGACAGGCCGGGGGCGGGGAGCTGTTTTTT
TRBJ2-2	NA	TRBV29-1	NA	CSARGGGTGELFF	TGCAGCGCCCGAGGGGGTGGGACCGGGGAGCTGTTTTTT
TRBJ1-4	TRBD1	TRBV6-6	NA	CASRKGQVDEKLFF	TGTGCCAGCAGAAAGGGACAGGTTGATGAAAAACTGTTTTTT
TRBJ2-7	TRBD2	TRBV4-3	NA	CASSPGLAGGPGQYF	TGCGCCAGCAGCCCCGGACTAGCGGGAGGGCCAGGGCAGTACTTC
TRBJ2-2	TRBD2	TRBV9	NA	CASSVGVAGVTGELFF	TGTGCCAGCAGCGTAGGAGTAGCGGGGGTCACCGGGGAGCTGTTTTTT
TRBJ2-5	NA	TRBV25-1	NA	CASSEKSFQETQYF	TGTGCCAGCAGTGAGAAAAGTTTCCAAGAGACCCAGTACTTC
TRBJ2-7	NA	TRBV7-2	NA	CASSLAGDRYEQYF	TGTGCCAGCAGCTTAGCGGGAGATCGCTACGAGCAGTACTTC
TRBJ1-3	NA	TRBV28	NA	CASSWARIGFGNTIYF	TGTGCTAGCAGTTGGGCAAGAATAGGTTTTGGAAACACCATATATTTT
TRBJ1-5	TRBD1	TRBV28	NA	CASNPRDRGSTQHF	TGTGCCAGCAACCCCCGGGACAGGGGTTCGACCCAGCATTTT
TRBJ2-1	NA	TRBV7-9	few	CASSTESSYNEQFF	TGTGCCAGCAGTACCGAAAGCTCCTACAATGAGCAGTTCTTC
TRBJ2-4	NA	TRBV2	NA	CASSDRLGRNIQYF	TGTGCCAGCAGTGATCGTCTTGGGCGCAACATTCAGTACTTC
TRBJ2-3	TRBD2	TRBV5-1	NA	CASSKLPPTSGTTDTQYF	TGCGCCAGCAGCAAGCTCCCACCAACTAGCGGGACCACAGATACGCAGTATTTT
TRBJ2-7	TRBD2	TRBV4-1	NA	CASSRPTSGSSYEQYF	TGCGCCAGCAGCCGCCCGACTAGCGGGAGCTCCTACGAGCAGTACTTC
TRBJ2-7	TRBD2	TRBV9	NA	CASSVGSIAGGEQYF	TGTGCCAGCAGCGTGGGGAGTATAGCGGGAGGAGAGCAGTACTTC
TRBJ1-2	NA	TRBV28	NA	CASSLQLPGYTF	TGTGCCAGCAGTTTACAACTCCCTGGCTACACCTTC
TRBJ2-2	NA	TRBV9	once	CASCPGLSYGELFF	TGTGCCAGCTGTCCGGGACTCTCGTACGGGGAGCTGTTTTTT